These 8 T cell receptor beta chains share one sample of origin, sequenced in a study of blood T cell repertoires in COVID-19. Profiling relied on immunoSEQ multiplex PCR, and the TCRdb table lists in-frame clones only, not all of them. This sample has a few hundred thousand clones; about 85% occur once, and the top ten carry 0.75% to 0.95%. Material for sequencing was peripheral blood. The receptor set was obtained from a human donor with COVID-19, enrolled during active disease. The donor label of this sample is uncertain.

V and J are TRBV9 and TRBJ1-6; TRBD1 agrees at 7 bases. The CDR3 is 14 residues long. The germline CDR1 and CDR2 sequences are SGDLS and YYNGEE. V dropped 2 bases and J dropped 10; count of bases not matched to a gene: 6. The CDR3 DNA reads TGTGCCAGCAGCGTGACAGGGATTGGATCACCCCTCCACTTT. It is translated as CASSVTGIGSPLHF.

The chain couples TRBV18 to TRBJ2-5; no definite D call. The V gene's germline CDR1 is KGHSH and CDR2 LQKENI. This CDR3 is 13 amino acids long. Trimming removed 4 bases at V and 1 base at J, with 7 bases between. The chain's CDR3 is CASSRAGQETQYF. DNA of the CDR3: TGTGCCAGCTCACGCGCCGGCCAAGAGACCCAGTACTTC. The variable domain in full, with the rest retrieved from reference TRBV18 and TRBJ2-5, is NAGVMQNPRHLVRRRGQEARLRCSPMKGHSHVYWYRQLPEEGLKFMVYLQKENIIDESGMPKERFSAEFPKEGPSILRIQQVVRGDSAAYFCASSRAGQETQYFGPGTRLLVL.

The V and J genes are TRBV29-1 and TRBJ2-3; D is ambiguous. The germline CDR1 and CDR2 sequences are SQVTM and ANQGSEA. CDR3 length: 12 amino acids. The V and J ends lost 3 bases and 1 base respectively, with 5 bases between them. CDR3 DNA: TGCAGCGTTGACCCAGGCACAGATACGCAGTATTTT. Encoded protein: CSVDPGTDTQYF.

The V and J genes are TRBV2 and TRBJ2-1; possible D gene TRBD2, 6 bases. From germline, CDR1 is SNHLY and CDR2 FYNNEI. The V gene lost 5 bases and the J gene lost 10 bases, with 18 bases spanning the gap. The CDR3 sequence is 14 residues long. The CDR3 reads CASSWGGDSIEQFF. The CDR3 nucleotides read TGTGCCAGCAGTTGGGGTGGGGACTCCATCGAGCAGTTCTTC.

The rearrangement uses TRBV7-9 and TRBJ2-1; D unresolved. CDR1 SEHNR and CDR2 FQNEAQ come from the germline V gene (reference sequence). This CDR3 comprises 14 residues. Trimming removed 5 bases from V and 9 bases from J, with 17 bases in between. In DNA form, the CDR3 reads TGTGCCAGCAGCCCCTCGGGTCCAAGTCGTGAGCAGTTCTTC. Amino acids: CASSPSGPSREQFF.

The chain uses TRBV19 and TRBJ2-3; TRBD1 matches at 9 bases. This CDR3 has 15 residues. V lost 6 bases and J lost 0; bases outside the gene matches: 4. Per germline, CDR1 LNHDA and CDR2 SQIVND (reference sequence). The CDR3 loop is CASSFGQGSTDTQYF. DNA for the CDR3: TGTGCCAGTAGCTTCGGACAGGGGAGCACAGATACGCAGTATTTT.

A word on this clone: Other nucleotide sequences from this sample produce the same CDR3. The chain joins TRBV5-5 to TRBJ1-3, with D uncertain. Germline V gives CDR1 SGHKS, CDR2 YYEKEE (reference sequence). There are 14 residues in the CDR3. The V end lost 0 bases, the J end lost 2 bases, and 6 bases lay between the germline ends. The CDR3 sequence: CASSLGQAGNTIYF. The CDR3 DNA is TGTGCCAGCAGCTTGGGGCAGGCTGGAAACACCATATATTTT.

The chain recombines TRBV7-2 with TRBJ2-6; D is unclear. The CDR3 extends over 16 amino acids. CDR1 and CDR2 from the germline V gene are SGHTA and FQGNSA. V gave up 1 base and J gave up 4 bases, with 11 bases separating them. The CDR3 is CASSLVAGSGANVLTF. The DNA of the CDR3 is TGTGCCAGCAGCTTAGTAGCCGGGTCGGGGGCCAACGTCCTGACTTTC. Drawing the rest from reference TRBV7-2 and TRBJ2-6, the complete variable domain is GAGVSQSPSNKVTEKGKDVELRCDPISGHTALYWYRQSLGQGLEFLIYFQGNSAPDKSGLPSDRFSAERTGGSVSTLTIQRTQQEDSAVYLCASSLVAGSGANVLTFGAGSRLTVL.